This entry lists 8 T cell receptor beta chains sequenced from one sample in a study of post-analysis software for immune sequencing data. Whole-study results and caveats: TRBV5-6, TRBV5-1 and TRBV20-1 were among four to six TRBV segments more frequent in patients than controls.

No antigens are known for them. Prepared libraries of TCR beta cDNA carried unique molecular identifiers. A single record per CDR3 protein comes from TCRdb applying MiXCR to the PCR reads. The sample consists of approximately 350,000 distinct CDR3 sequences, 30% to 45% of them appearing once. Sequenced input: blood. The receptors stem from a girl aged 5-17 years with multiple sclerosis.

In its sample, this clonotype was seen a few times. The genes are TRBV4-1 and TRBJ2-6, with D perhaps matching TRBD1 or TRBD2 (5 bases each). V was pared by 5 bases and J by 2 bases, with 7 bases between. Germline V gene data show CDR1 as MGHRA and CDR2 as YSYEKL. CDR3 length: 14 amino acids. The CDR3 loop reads CASSGTTGANVLTF. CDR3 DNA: TGCGCCAGCAGCGGGACGACTGGGGCCAACGTCCTGACTTTC.

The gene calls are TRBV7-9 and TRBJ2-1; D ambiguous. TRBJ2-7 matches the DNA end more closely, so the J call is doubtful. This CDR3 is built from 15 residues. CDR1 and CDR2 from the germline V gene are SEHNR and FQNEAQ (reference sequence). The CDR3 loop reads CASSALVGSYNEQYF. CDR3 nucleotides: TGTGCCAGCAGCGCCCTGGTGGGGTCCTACAATGAGCAGTACTTC.

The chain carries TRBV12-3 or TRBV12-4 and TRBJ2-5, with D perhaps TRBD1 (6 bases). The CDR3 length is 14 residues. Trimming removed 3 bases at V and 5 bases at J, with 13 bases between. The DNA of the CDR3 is TGTGCCAGCAGTTTTGAGGGGGTCCGGGAGACCCAGTACTTC. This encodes CASSFEGVRETQYF.

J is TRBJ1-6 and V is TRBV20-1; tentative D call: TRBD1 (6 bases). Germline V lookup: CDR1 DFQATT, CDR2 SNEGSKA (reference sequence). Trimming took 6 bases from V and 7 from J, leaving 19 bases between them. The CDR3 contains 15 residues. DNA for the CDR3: TGCAGTGCCTCAGACTTACAGGGAGGCAATTCACCCCTCCACTTT. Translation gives CSASDLQGGNSPLHF.

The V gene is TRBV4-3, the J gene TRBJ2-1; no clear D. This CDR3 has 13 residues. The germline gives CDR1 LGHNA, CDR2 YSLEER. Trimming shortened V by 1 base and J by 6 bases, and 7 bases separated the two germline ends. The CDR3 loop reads CASSQVRSNEQFF. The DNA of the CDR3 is TGCGCCAGCAGCCAAGTCAGGAGCAATGAGCAGTTCTTC.

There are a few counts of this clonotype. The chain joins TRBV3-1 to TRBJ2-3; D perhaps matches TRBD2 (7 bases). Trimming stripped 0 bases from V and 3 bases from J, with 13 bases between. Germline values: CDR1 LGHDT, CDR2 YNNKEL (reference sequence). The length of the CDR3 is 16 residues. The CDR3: CASSQDPGGTTDTQYF. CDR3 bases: TGTGCCAGCAGCCAAGATCCGGGGGGCACGACAGATACGCAGTATTTT.

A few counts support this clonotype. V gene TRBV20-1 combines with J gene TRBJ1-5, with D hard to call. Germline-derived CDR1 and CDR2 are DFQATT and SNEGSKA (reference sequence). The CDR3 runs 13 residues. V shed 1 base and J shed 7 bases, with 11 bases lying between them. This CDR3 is CSARGQTKQPQHF. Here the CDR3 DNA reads TGCAGTGCTAGAGGGCAGACCAAGCAGCCCCAGCATTTT.

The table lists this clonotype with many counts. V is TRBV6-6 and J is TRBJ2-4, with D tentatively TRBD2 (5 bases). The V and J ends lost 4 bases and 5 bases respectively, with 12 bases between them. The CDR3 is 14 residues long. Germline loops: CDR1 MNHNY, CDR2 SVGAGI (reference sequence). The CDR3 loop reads CASSFGLLQNIQYF. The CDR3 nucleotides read TGTGCCAGCAGTTTCGGACTTCTCCAAAACATTCAGTACTTC.